In its sample, the clone carrying this T cell receptor beta chain was seen many times. Its specificity is not known. RNA transcripts served as template for amplifying TCR beta CDR3 sequences. First-round RT-PCR used HTBI primers; second-round multiplex PCR followed. MiXCR was run by TCRdb on the multiplex PCR reads, yielding one entry per CDR3 protein. The data hold hundreds of thousands of distinct CDR3 sequences, with over 20% observed a single time. The sample originates from a study of Graves' ophthalmopathy and Graves' hyperthyroidism. Study results and caveats: Also, most clonotypes expanded in the thyroid above 0.001 frequency appeared in blood.

CDR1 is SGHAT, CDR2 FQNNGV, per germline. The CDR3 extends over 15 amino acids. Trimming took off 5 bases at V and 5 bases at J, with 18 bases between the two ends. Other autoimmune diseases, uncontrolled infections, pregnancy or lactation led to the exclusion of patients. The diagnostic workup employed clinical symptoms, serum thyroxine, TRAb, thyroid ultrasound and orbital computed tomography. The PBMCs had their origin in more than 9.5 ml of fresh peripheral blood. This receptor was taken from a woman between 18 and 29 years old with stable Graves' hyperthyroidism. Some clones in this sample may be carry-over from other donors' samples. The specimen was peripheral blood. The chain employs TRBV11-2 and TRBJ2-5, with D maybe TRBD1 (6 bases). The CDR3 loop reads CASSATQGPWETQYF. The CDR3 DNA follows: TGTGCCAGCAGCGCGACACAGGGCCCATGGGAGACCCAGTACTTC.